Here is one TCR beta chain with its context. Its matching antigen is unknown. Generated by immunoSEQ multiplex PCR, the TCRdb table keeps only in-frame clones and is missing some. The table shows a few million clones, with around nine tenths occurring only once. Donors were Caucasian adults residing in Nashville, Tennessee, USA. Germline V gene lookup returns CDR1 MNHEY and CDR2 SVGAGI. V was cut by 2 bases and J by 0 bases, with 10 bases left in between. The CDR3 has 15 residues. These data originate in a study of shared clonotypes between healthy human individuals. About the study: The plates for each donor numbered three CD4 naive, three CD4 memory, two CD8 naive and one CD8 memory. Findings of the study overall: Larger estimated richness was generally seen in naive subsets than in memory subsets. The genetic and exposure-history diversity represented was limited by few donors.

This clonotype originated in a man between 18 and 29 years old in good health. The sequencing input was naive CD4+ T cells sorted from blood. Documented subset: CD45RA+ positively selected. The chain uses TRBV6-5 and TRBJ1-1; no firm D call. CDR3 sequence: CASSYGFLMNTEAFF. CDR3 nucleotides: TGTGCCAGCAGTTACGGTTTCCTGATGAACACTGAAGCTTTCTTT.